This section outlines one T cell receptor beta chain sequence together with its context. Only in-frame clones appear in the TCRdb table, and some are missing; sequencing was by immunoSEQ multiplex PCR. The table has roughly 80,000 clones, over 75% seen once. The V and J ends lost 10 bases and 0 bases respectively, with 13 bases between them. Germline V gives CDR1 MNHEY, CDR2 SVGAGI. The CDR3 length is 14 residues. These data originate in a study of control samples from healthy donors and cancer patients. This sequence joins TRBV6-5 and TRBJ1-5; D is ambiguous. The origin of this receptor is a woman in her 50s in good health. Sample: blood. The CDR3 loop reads CAISTTDSNQPQHF. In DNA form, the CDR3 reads TGTGCCATATCGACGACGGATAGCAATCAGCCCCAGCATTTT.